Presented here are 26 T cell receptor beta chains from one specimen sequenced in a study of cytomegalovirus exposure and HLA in healthy donors. Researchers ran the PCR with 60 Vbeta and 13 Jbeta primers. TCRdb keeps only in-frame clones here, not all; method: immunoSEQ multiplex PCR. Of about 82,000 clones in the sample, around 80% were seen once. The sample taken for sequencing was PBMCs. The receptor set was obtained from a man in his 70s in good health and CMV-seropositive.

This clone was detected once. V and J are TRBV2 and TRBJ2-3; 7 bases map to TRBD1. Germline V gene lookup returns CDR1 SNHLY and CDR2 FYNNEI. V was pared by 2 bases and J by 11 bases, with 7 bases of the junction left unmatched. The CDR3 loop spans 13 amino acids. CDR3: CASSEKDRRRQYF. The CDR3 DNA follows: TGTGCCAGCAGTGAAAAGGACAGGCGTAGGCAGTATTTT.

The chain is built from TRBV27 and TRBJ1-4; 11 bases are a match to TRBD1. The junction had 3 bases not matched to a gene; V was cut back by 5 bases and J by 7 bases. The CDR3 loop spans 14 amino acids. Germline values: CDR1 MNHEY, CDR2 SMNVEV (reference sequence). CDR3 sequence: CASSRDRGVEKLFF. CDR3 nucleotide sequence: TGTGCCAGCAGTCGGGACAGGGGGGTTGAAAAACTGTTTTTT.

This chain connects TRBV7-4 to TRBJ1-4; D is ambiguous. The length of the CDR3 is 14 residues. The V and J ends lost 1 base and 8 bases respectively, with 11 bases between them. In germline, CDR1 is SGHVT, CDR2 SQSDAQ. The CDR3 sequence: CASSLGACGEKLFF. The DNA for the CDR3 is TGTGCCAGCAGCTTAGGCGCCTGCGGGGAAAAACTGTTTTTT. The variable domain in full, with the rest retrieved from reference TRBV7-4 and TRBJ1-4, is GAGVSQSPRYKVAKRGRDVALRCDSISGHVTLYWYRQTLGQGSEVLTYSQSDAQRDKSGRPSGRFSAERPERSVSTLKIQRTEQGDSAVYLCASSLGACGEKLFFGSGTQLSVL.

The V call is TRBV6-1, the J call TRBJ1-4; TRBD1 agrees at 8 bases. Trimming took 6 bases from V and 8 from J; bases not matched to a gene: 8. The CDR3 extends over 14 amino acids. CDR1 and CDR2 from the germline V gene are MNHNS and SASEGT. CDR3 protein: CASRTQGAGEKLFF. CDR3 sequence (DNA): TGTGCCAGCAGGACCCAGGGGGCTGGGGAAAAACTGTTTTTT.

This clone has a handful of counts. CDR3 DNA: TGCGCCAGCAGCCAAGACCCTGACAGGGAAATCTACGAGCAGTACTTC. Residues: CASSQDPDREIYEQYF. This chain uses TRBV4-1 with TRBJ2-7; TRBD1 aligns across 7 bases. The CDR3 covers 16 residues. V was clipped by 0 bases and J by 3 bases; unmatched bases: 8. Germline CDR1 MGHRA, CDR2 YSYEKL.

The CDR3 region is CASSLGQGDGYTF. CDR3 DNA: TGTGCCAGCAGCTTGGGGCAGGGTGATGGCTACACCTTC. The rearrangement joins TRBV7-9 to TRBJ1-2, with a weak D call TRBD1 (5 bases). The CDR3 spans 13 residues. Germline loops: CDR1 SEHNR, CDR2 FQNEAQ (reference sequence). Trimming stripped 3 bases from V and 6 bases from J, with 11 bases between.

The DNA of the CDR3 is TGTGCCAGCAGCCAAGGTACCGGGGGGGTCCAAGAGACCCAGTACTTC. This encodes CASSQGTGGVQETQYF. The V call is TRBV4-2, the J call TRBJ2-5, with 8 bases identical to TRBD2. The CDR3 runs 16 residues. Losses at the gene ends were 1 base for V and 1 base for J; bases not matched to a gene: 5. Germline V gene data show CDR1 as LGHNA and CDR2 as YNFKEQ.

The count of this clone is one. V gene TRBV27 combines with J gene TRBJ2-5; TRBD2 might be the D (5 bases). CDR1 and CDR2 (germline): MNHEY, SMNVEV (reference sequence). This CDR3 region has 14 residues. The V end was cut by 4 bases, the J end by 4 bases, with 13 bases between. This CDR3 reads CASSSYFEGETQYF. DNA of the CDR3: TGTGCCAGCAGTTCCTATTTCGAGGGAGAGACCCAGTACTTC.

This chain connects TRBV7-9 to TRBJ2-3; 8 bases are shared with TRBD1. CDR1 and CDR2 from the germline V gene are SEHNR and FQNEAQ (reference sequence). This CDR3 has 16 residues. V shed 5 bases, J shed 0 bases, and the junction held 7 bases outside the gene matches. CDR3 sequence: CASSPRQGPSTDTQYF. The CDR3 DNA reads TGTGCCAGCAGCCCCAGACAGGGGCCGAGCACAGATACGCAGTATTTT. The whole variable domain, filled in from reference TRBV7-9 and TRBJ2-3, reads DTGVSQNPRHKITKRGQNVTFRCDPISEHNRLYWYRQTLGQGPEFLTYFQNEAQLEKSRLLSDRFSAERPKGSFSTLEIQRTEQGDSAMYLCASSPRQGPSTDTQYFGPGTRLTVL.

V is TRBV7-2 and J is TRBJ1-2, with TRBD1 matching 8 bases. The V gene end was trimmed by 6 bases and the J gene end by 6 bases; junction bases not matched to a gene: 6. Germline V lookup: CDR1 SGHTA, CDR2 FQGNSA. CDR3 length: 13 residues. CDR3 DNA: TGTGCCAGCAGTTCCTCGACAGGGGATGGCTACACCTTC. Amino acids: CASSSSTGDGYTF.

The V gene is TRBV5-1, the J gene TRBJ1-5; D call uncertain. The CDR3 runs to 16 residues. Germline-derived CDR1 and CDR2 are SGHRS and YFSETQ. Trimming removed 5 bases from V and 0 bases from J, with 15 bases in between. Written as DNA, the CDR3 is TGCGCCAGCAGTCCGGGAGATCTTTATAGCAATCAGCCCCAGCATTTT. This sequence encodes CASSPGDLYSNQPQHF.

V is TRBV4-1 and J is TRBJ1-5; 7 nucleotides align to TRBD1. The CDR3 is made up of 15 amino acids. Germline CDR1 MGHRA, CDR2 YSYEKL. The trim removed 0 bases at V and 6 bases at J, leaving 5 bases unmatched. In DNA form, the CDR3 reads TGCGCCAGCAGCCAAGAGGAAGGGGGCGGTCAGCCCCAGCATTTT. It is translated as CASSQEEGGGQPQHF.

CDR3 sequence reads: CASSQALSTNYGYTF. The CDR3 DNA follows: TGTGCCAGCAGCCAAGCCCTGAGTACTAACTATGGCTACACCTTC. The genes are TRBV4-2 and TRBJ1-2; D is ambiguous. The CDR3 is 15 residues long. In germline, CDR1 is LGHNA, CDR2 YNFKEQ. V shed 1 base and J shed 0 bases, with 9 bases lying between them.

This chain joins TRBV4-3 and TRBJ2-7; 8 positions agree with TRBD2. Trimming took 4 bases from V and 2 from J; bases not matched to a gene: 7. CDR3 length: 15 residues. CDR1 and CDR2 (germline): LGHNA, YSLEER. CDR3 sequence (DNA): TGCGCCAGCAGCCTCGGGGGGGCCTCGCCCTACGAGCAGTACTTC. This codes for CASSLGGASPYEQYF.

About this clone: Its ends do not fully match the called genes, so a read error is possible. The chain recombines TRBV19 with TRBJ1-1; 8 bases are a match to TRBD1. The CDR3 loop spans 13 amino acids. Germline assignment: CDR1 LNHDA and CDR2 SQIVND (reference sequence). DNA of the CDR3: TGTGCCACCCTGACAGGGGTGAATACTGAAGCTTTCTTT. Residues: CATLTGVNTEAFF.

The genes are TRBV5-4 and TRBJ2-2, with a weak D call TRBD1 (6 bases). Trimming cost V 5 bases and J 7 bases, with 18 bases left between them. Germline V CDR1 and CDR2: SGHNT, YYREEE (reference sequence). The CDR3 sequence is 15 residues long. The CDR3 spells CASSRGDTRGGELFF. Written as DNA, the CDR3 is TGTGCCAGCAGTCGAGGGGACACCAGGGGCGGGGAGCTGTTTTTT.

The gene calls are TRBV9 and TRBJ1-1; D remains ambiguous. Trimming stripped 0 bases from V and 1 base from J, with 7 bases between. The CDR3 sequence is 14 residues long. CDR1 and CDR2 from the germline V gene are SGDLS and YYNGEE. In DNA form, the CDR3 reads TGTGCCAGCAGCGTAGTAGGAGAGAACACTGAAGCTTTCTTT. Translating gives CASSVVGENTEAFF.

This chain uses TRBV18 with TRBJ2-5; D is undetermined. The CDR3 has 13 amino acids. Germline values: CDR1 KGHSH, CDR2 LQKENI. V lost 0 bases, J lost 4 bases, and 6 bases lay in between. CDR3 DNA sequence: TGTGCCAGCTCACCACCTGTCTTAGAGACCCAGTACTTC. This gives the protein CASSPPVLETQYF. The full variable domain, with the rest looked up from reference TRBV18 and TRBJ2-5, is NAGVMQNPRHLVRRRGQEARLRCSPMKGHSHVYWYRQLPEEGLKFMVYLQKENIIDESGMPKERFSAEFPKEGPSILRIQQVVRGDSAAYFCASSPPVLETQYFGPGTRLLVL.

Written as DNA, the CDR3 is TGTGCCAGCAGTTTATACATCCCCGGGGATCAGCCCCAGCATTTT. It codes for CASSLYIPGDQPQHF. The chain employs TRBV28 and TRBJ1-5; no definite D call. V lost 1 base, J lost 5 bases, and 12 bases lay in between. From germline, CDR1 is MDHEN and CDR2 SYDVKM. This CDR3 contains 15 residues.

CDR3 bases: TGTGCCAGCAGCTTAGCGCGGTTGGAGACTGAAGCTTTCTTT. This encodes CASSLARLETEAFF. The gene calls are TRBV7-9 and TRBJ1-1; no firm D call. V lost 0 bases and J 5 bases, leaving 10 bases between the germline ends. Germline V gives CDR1 SEHNR, CDR2 FQNEAQ (reference sequence). The CDR3 has 14 amino acids.

The rearrangement uses TRBV19 and TRBJ2-1, with TRBD1 matching 7 bases. Germline V gives CDR1 LNHDA, CDR2 SQIVND (reference sequence). This CDR3 comprises 12 residues. Unmatched junction bases numbered 7, after V lost 2 bases and J lost 15 bases. CDR3 residues: CASSINQGQPFF. DNA for the CDR3: TGTGCCAGTAGTATAAATCAGGGACAGCCGTTCTTC.

The sample holds a few counts of this clone. CDR3 in DNA: TGTGCCAGCAGTTACACGGTGAACACTGAAGCTTTCTTT. Translated: CASSYTVNTEAFF. V usage is TRBV6-5 and J usage is TRBJ1-1; D remains ambiguous. The V end was cut by 2 bases, the J end by 0 bases, with 4 bases between. The CDR3 has 13 amino acids. Per germline, CDR1 MNHEY and CDR2 SVGAGI.

The rearrangement links TRBV11-2 to TRBJ1-5; 7 bases fit TRBD1. The CDR3 totals 17 residues. Trimming at V came to 1 base and at J to 4 bases, leaving 10 bases not matched to a gene. Germline V gene data show CDR1 as SGHAT and CDR2 as FQNNGV. The CDR3 bases are TGTGCCAGCAGCTTAGGAGGGGGACAGTCATGGAATCAGCCCCAGCATTTT. Its translation: CASSLGGGQSWNQPQHF. Looking up the rest from reference TRBV11-2 and TRBJ1-5 gives the full variable domain: EAGVAQSPRYKIIEKRQSVAFWCNPISGHATLYWYQQILGQGPKLLIQFQNNGVVDDSQLPKDRFSAERLKGVDSTLKIQPAKLEDSAVYLCASSLGGGQSWNQPQHFGDGTRLSIL.

The chain's CDR3 is CASTRQGSTEAFF. CDR3 nucleotide sequence: TGTGCCAGCACTCGACAGGGCTCCACTGAAGCTTTCTTT. The V call is TRBV27, the J call TRBJ1-1; 7 nucleotides line up with TRBD1. CDR1 and CDR2 (germline): MNHEY, SMNVEV (reference sequence). This CDR3 is 13 amino acids long. V lost 7 bases and J lost 4; bases outside the gene matches: 6.

The gene calls are TRBV29-1 and TRBJ2-1, with TRBD1 matching 7 bases. This CDR3 has 13 amino acids. The germline V gene has CDR1 SQVTM and CDR2 ANQGSEA. After removal of 3 bases from V and 8 bases from J, the junction contained 7 bases not matched to a gene. DNA of the CDR3: TGCAGCGTTGAGTTGCGACAGGGCTATGAGCAGTTCTTC. The encoded protein is CSVELRQGYEQFF.

This chain joins TRBV9 and TRBJ2-7; 7 bases match TRBD1. With 3 bases clipped from V and 3 bases from J, the junction kept 0 bases outside the gene matches. The CDR3 is 12 residues long. Germline V gene data show CDR1 as SGDLS and CDR2 as YYNGEE. The CDR3 sequence: CASSGQGYEQYF. CDR3 DNA: TGTGCCAGCAGCGGACAGGGCTACGAGCAGTACTTC.